This T cell receptor beta chain was recovered during a study of blood T cell repertoires in COVID-19. Study-wide background: COVID-19 samples collected from the United States, Italy and Spain covered acute and convalescent phases. The cDNA or gDNA used as material had been derived from T cells, B-cell-depleted T cells, or PBMCs.

Authors' analysis steps: Estimation of nucleated cell counts was performed using reference gene primer amplification. The protocol was immunoSEQ multiplex PCR, while the TCRdb copy is restricted to in-frame clones and leaves out a portion. The V and J calls and clone size are taken from that table; D and trimming were inferred from the DNA. There are about 140,000 clones in the sample; over 75% occur only once, and about 1.7% lies in the top ten. This clone was picked up a small number of times. This sequence was found in a woman between 50 and 59 years old with acute or convalescent COVID-19. Sequencing was done on a sample of peripheral blood.

CDR3 amino acids: CASSLEAYGYTF. The CDR3 nucleotides read TGTGCCAGCAGCTTAGAGGCATATGGCTACACCTTC. The chain is built from TRBV11-2 and TRBJ1-2; D call uncertain. Trimming stripped 0 bases from V and 5 bases from J, with 4 bases between. The length of the CDR3 is 12 residues. Germline assignment: CDR1 SGHAT and CDR2 FQNNGV.